This TCR beta chain was captured in a study of OX40 agonist ivuxolimab in advanced cancers. J was trimmed by 3 bases and V by 5 bases; bases with no gene match: 4. This CDR3 contains 14 residues. Germline V CDR1 and CDR2: MNHNY, SVGAGI (reference sequence). Repertoires were generated with immunoSEQ multiplex PCR, while TCRdb's copy carries only in-frame clones and drops some. The profile shows about 62,000 clones, over 75% of them singletons. The clonotype was recovered from an adult with an advanced solid tumor such as melanoma, head and neck, liver or kidney cancer. The genes are TRBV6-6 and TRBJ1-2, with 9 bases identical to TRBD1. Sequenced here: CD4+ or CD8+ T cells sorted from blood, sampled in a trial of the OX40 agonist ivuxolimab. The CDR3 protein is CASSTQGADYGYTF. The CDR3 coding sequence is TGTGCCAGCAGTACACAGGGGGCCGACTATGGCTACACCTTC.